This TCR beta chain was sequenced during a study of post-analysis software for immune sequencing data (dated by TCRdb to between 2015 and 2017). Study-wide context: Disease courses on record covered relapsing-remitting, secondary progressive and progressive-relapsing multiple sclerosis, though some patients had no subtype annotation. The patient repertoires were compared against around 11 previously published healthy control repertoires obtained from donors aged 6 to 25 years. A subset of samples was prepared in parallel using single-end sample barcoding, then pooled and co-amplified after Illumina adapter ligation.

Results the study describes overall, beyond this receptor: Normalized Chao1 diversity was significantly lower in multiple sclerosis patients than controls, suggesting substantial peripheral T-cell clonal expansion. Strong co-clustering of samples prepared in the same batch was shown by direct clustering with F measure, prompting a batch-effect correction. The control group was slightly older than the multiple sclerosis patient group. Significantly higher frequencies in patients than in controls were found for a handful of TRBV segments, including TRBV5-6, TRBV5-1 and TRBV20-1.

The protocol used for the library was PCR. The sequencer was an Illumina HiSeq 2500. To reduce PCR and sequencing biases, unique molecular identifiers were built into the TCR beta cDNA libraries. Some 500,000 cDNA molecules were obtained for every 1 to 10 million input T cells, so each molecule roughly corresponded to one T cell. The same protocol used for the earlier healthy control dataset was applied to prepare and sequence the patient libraries. Samples belonging to the same batch were prepared together, multiplexed and sequenced on a shared HiSeq lane. The study's own analysis went as follows. MIGEC handled the raw barcoded reads, throwing out single-read molecular identifier groups before consensus assembly and CDR3 extraction. VDJtools was used for post-analysis of the clonotype tables, with diversity normalized by down-sampling every dataset to the smallest sample size. In repertoire overlap clustering, CDR3 amino acid sequences, but not nucleotide sequences, were matched to correct batch-related cross-sample contamination. The public reads were quality trimmed at Q25 with fastp and then assembled into clones with MiXCR by TCRdb, keeping productive beta chains. Each entry is one CDR3 protein sequence, shown with its most common DNA and genes. The V and J calls come from TCRdb's annotation, not from the publication. The sample table holds approximately 440,000 distinct CDR3 sequences, of which approximately 45% were seen once. In total, the top ten clones hold about an eighth of the sample.

TCR beta repertoires were profiled from peripheral blood of roughly twelve young patients with multiple sclerosis to demonstrate the VDJtools post-analysis software. Multiple sclerosis patients were children and adolescents aged about 6 to 15 years. This clonotype appeared a single time. Its target antigen remains unknown. Base qualities are missing; no much larger clone stands one base away. The germline V gene supplies CDR1 MDHEN and CDR2 SYDVKM. From V the trimming removes 7 bases and from J it removes 13 bases, while the gene matches leave 15 bases of the junction unaccounted for. The CDR3 runs 14 residues from the cysteine to the phenylalanine. The CDR3 DNA has 42 bases and is translated from base 1.

Sequenced material: blood. The receptor was derived from a girl between 10 and 17 years old with multiple sclerosis. The chain was built from TRBV28 and TRBJ2-1; 8 middle bases align to TRBD2. The nucleotide sequence is TGTGCCAGCATAAGAGCGGGAGACGCAGAGACCCAGTTCTTC. It translates to CASIRAGDAETQFF.